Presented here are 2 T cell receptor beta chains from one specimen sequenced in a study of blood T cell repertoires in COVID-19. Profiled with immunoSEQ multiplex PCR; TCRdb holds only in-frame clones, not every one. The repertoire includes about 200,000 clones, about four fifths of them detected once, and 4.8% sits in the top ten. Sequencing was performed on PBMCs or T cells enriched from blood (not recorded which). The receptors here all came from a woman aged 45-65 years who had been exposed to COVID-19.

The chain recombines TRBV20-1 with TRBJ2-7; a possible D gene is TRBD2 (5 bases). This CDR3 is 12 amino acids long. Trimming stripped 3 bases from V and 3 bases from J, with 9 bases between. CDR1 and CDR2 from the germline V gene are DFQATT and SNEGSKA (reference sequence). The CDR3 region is CSASRGNYEQYF. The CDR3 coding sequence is TGCAGTGCTAGTAGAGGGAACTACGAGCAGTACTTC.

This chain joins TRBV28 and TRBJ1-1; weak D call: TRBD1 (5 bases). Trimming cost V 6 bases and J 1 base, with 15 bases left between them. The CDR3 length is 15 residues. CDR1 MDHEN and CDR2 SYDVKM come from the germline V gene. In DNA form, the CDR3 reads TGTGCCAGCAGCCCAGGGCGGAATAGGAACACTGAAGCTTTCTTT. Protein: CASSPGRNRNTEAFF.